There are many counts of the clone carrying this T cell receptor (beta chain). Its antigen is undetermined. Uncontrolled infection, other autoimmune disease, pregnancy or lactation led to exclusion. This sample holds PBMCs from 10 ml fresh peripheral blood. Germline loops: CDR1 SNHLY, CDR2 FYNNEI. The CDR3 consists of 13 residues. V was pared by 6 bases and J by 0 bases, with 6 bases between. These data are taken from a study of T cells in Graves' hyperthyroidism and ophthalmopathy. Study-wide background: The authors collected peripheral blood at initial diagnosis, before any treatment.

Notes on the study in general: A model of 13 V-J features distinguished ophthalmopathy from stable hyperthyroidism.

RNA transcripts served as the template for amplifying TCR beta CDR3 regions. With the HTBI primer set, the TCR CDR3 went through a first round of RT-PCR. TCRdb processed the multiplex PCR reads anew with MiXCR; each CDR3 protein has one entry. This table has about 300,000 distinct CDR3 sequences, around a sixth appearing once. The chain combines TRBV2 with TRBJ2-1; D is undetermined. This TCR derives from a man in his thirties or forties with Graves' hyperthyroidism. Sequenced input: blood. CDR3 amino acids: CASRVSSYNEQFF. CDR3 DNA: TGTGCCAGCAGGGTGAGCTCCTACAATGAGCAGTTCTTC.